A selection of T cell receptor beta chains follows, all from one sample in a study of shared clonotypes between healthy human individuals. TCRdb's copy holds only in-frame clones and misses some; the assay was immunoSEQ multiplex PCR. The sample includes fewer than 1.6 million clones, approximately 98.5% seen only once; the top ten take 0.36%. The sequenced sample consisted of naive CD4+ T cells sorted from blood. Receptors originate from a man aged 25 to 40 in good health. Each CDR3 is given with its conserved first and last residue.

j_call v_call cdr3_aa
TRBJ1-5 TRBV30 CACGGHRGQPQHF
TRBJ2-2 TRBV10-3 CAISESPLAGANTGELFF
TRBJ2-3 TRBV29-1 CSVAPVDTQYF
TRBJ1-3 TRBV28 CASSAQWGNTIYF
TRBJ2-1 TRBV4-3 CASSYRAGEEDEQFF
TRBJ2-1 TRBV9 CASSVGASGNEQFF
TRBJ2-1 TRBV27 CASSFLAGGNNEQFF
TRBJ2-6 TRBV5-1 CASSSQSGGASFSGANVLTF
TRBJ2-1 TRBV5-1 CASSTPGAGNEQFF
TRBJ2-1 TRBV5-1 CASSTVNRARSYNEQFF
TRBJ2-1 TRBV18 CASSPLGSGIYNEQFF
TRBJ2-1 TRBV5-1 CASSQRSGTSNEQFF
TRBJ2-3 TRBV7-2 CASSLLVRDTQYF
TRBJ2-1 TRBV19 CASSIDRSGRQQFF
TRBJ2-1 TRBV7-2 CASSGVRGPYNEQFF
TRBJ2-7 TRBV18 CASSPRQILAAGSYEQYF
TRBJ2-7 TRBV11-2 CASSSAQNRYYEQYF
TRBJ2-7 TRBV2 CASSGVRTGGVF
TRBJ2-7 TRBV10-3 CAISIRGLYEQYF
TRBJ2-1 TRBV7-7 CASSLNRVNEQFF
TRBJ2-3 TRBV5-1 CASSSGTSGRGGTDTQYF
TRBJ2-7 TRBV7-9 CASSFGAGVSYEQYF
TRBJ2-7 TRBV5-1 CASSVLRGNEQYF
TRBJ2-3 TRBV10-1 CASSEFVLATSTDTQYF
TRBJ2-2 TRBV6-5 CASSFSRGFSGELFF
TRBJ2-7 TRBV25-1 CASSEPSKKQHYEQYF
TRBJ2-3 TRBV11-2 CASSFNVAQYF
TRBJ2-3 TRBV7-8 CASSLLVSRTDTQYF
TRBJ1-4 TRBV5-4 CASSLPGQGHEKLFF
TRBJ2-1 TRBV5-1 CASSLGQRYNEQFF
TRBJ2-3 TRBV28 CASSLLPTSTDTQYF
TRBJ1-1 TRBV27 CASSVRFVTEAFF
TRBJ2-2 TRBV5-1 CASSLRGPPSNTGELFF
TRBJ1-4 TRBV18 CASSPTRGPNEKLFF
TRBJ2-1 TRBV4-3 CASSQGTSGRTGNEQFF
TRBJ2-2 TRBV5-1 CASSLLGSGRNTGELFF
TRBJ2-3 TRBV28 CASSLRAARADTQYF
TRBJ2-7 TRBV11-2 CASSLARAPYEQYF
TRBJ1-2 TRBV7-3 CASSPVQGARYGYTF
TRBJ1-5 TRBV5-6 CASSILEGGPQHF
TRBJ1-5 TRBV29-1 CSVGGQGDQPQHF
TRBJ2-1 TRBV19 CASSITGGEQFF
TRBJ2-1 TRBV6-1 CASSHIRFSEQFF
TRBJ2-3 TRBV6-4 CASSLAGTYTDTQYF
TRBJ2-5 TRBV29-1 CSVHGRFQETQYF